This T cell receptor beta chain was captured in a study of blood T cell repertoires in COVID-19. Data came from immunoSEQ multiplex PCR; TCRdb stores just in-frame clones and leaves some out. Here the sample spans about 280,000 clones, 83% being singletons. J lost 1 base, V lost 0 bases, and 7 bases had no gene match. The CDR3 is 16 amino acids. The germline V gene encodes CDR1 SGHKS and CDR2 YYEKEE (reference sequence). The material sequenced was peripheral blood. The chain carries TRBV5-5 and TRBJ2-7, with 7 positions matching TRBD2. The origin of this receptor is a woman in her forties or fifties who had recovered from COVID-19. In nucleotides, the CDR3 is TGTGCCAGCAGCTTGGCCACGGGGGGAGGATCCTACGAGCAGTACTTC. Translated: CASSLATGGGSYEQYF.